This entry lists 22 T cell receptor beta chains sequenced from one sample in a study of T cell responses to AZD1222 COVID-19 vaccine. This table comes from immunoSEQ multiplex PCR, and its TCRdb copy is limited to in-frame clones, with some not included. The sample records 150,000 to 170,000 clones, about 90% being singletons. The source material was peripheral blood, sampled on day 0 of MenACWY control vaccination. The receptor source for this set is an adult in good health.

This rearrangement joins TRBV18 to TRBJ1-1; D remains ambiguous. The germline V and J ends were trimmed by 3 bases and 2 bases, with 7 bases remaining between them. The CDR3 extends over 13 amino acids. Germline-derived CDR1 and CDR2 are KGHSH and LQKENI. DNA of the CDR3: TGTGCCAGCTCACCGAATCTTAACACTGAAGCTTTCTTT. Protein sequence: CASSPNLNTEAFF.

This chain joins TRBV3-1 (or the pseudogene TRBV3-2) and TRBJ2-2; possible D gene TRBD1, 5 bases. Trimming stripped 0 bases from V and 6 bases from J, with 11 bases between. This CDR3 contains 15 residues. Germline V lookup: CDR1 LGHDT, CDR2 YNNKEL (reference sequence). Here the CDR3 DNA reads TGTGCCAGCAGCCAAGATTCGGTCAGGGCCGGGGAGCTGTTTTTT. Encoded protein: CASSQDSVRAGELFF.

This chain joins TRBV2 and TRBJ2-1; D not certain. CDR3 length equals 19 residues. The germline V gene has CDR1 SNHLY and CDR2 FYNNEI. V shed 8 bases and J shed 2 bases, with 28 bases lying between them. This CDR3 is CASALYLSAVDWAYNEQFF. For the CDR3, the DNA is TGTGCCAGCGCGCTATACCTGTCCGCAGTTGACTGGGCCTACAATGAGCAGTTCTTC.

CDR3 DNA sequence: TGTGCCAGCAGCTCCCGGGGGGATACGCAGTATTTT. It is translated as CASSSRGDTQYF. The chain has TRBV9 and TRBJ2-3; D perhaps matches TRBD2 (6 bases). The CDR3 length is 12 residues. V was pared by 4 bases and J by 6 bases, with 9 bases between. Germline values: CDR1 SGDLS, CDR2 YYNGEE. Variable domain in full (rest from reference TRBV9 and TRBJ2-3): DSGVTQTPKHLITATGQRVTLRCSPRSGDLSVYWYQQSLDQGLQFLIQYYNGEERAKGNILERFSAQQFPDLHSELNLSSLELGDSALYFCASSSRGDTQYFGPGTRLTVL.

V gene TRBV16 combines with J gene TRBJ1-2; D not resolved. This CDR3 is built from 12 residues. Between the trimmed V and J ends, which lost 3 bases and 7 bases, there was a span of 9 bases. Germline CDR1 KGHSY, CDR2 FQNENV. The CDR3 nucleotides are TGTGCCAGCAGCCAGTCCCCAGCTGGCTACACCTTC. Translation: CASSQSPAGYTF.

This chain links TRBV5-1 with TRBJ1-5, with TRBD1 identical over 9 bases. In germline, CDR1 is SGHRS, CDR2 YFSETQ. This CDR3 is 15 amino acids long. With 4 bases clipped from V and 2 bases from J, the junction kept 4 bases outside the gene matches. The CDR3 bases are TGCGCCAGCAGCCTGGGACAGGGACGCAATCAGCCCCAGCATTTT. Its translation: CASSLGQGRNQPQHF.

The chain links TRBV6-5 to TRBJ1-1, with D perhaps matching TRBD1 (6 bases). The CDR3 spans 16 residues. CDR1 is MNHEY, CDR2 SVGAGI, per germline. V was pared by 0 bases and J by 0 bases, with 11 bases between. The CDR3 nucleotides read TGTGCCAGCAGTTACTCGAAGGGGGAGGTGAACACTGAAGCTTTCTTT. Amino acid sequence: CASSYSKGEVNTEAFF.

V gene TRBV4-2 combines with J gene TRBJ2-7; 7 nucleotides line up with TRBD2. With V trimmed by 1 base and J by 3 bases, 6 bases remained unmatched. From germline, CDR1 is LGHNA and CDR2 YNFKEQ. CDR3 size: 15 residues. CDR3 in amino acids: CASSQVPAGLYEQYF. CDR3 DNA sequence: TGTGCCAGCAGCCAAGTTCCAGCGGGACTCTACGAGCAGTACTTC.

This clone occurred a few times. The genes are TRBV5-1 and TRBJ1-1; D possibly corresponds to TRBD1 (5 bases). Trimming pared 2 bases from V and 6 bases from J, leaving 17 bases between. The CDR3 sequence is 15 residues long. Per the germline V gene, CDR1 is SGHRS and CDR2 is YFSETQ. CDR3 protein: CASSLSGGRGAEAFF. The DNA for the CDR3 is TGCGCCAGCAGCTTATCGGGGGGAAGAGGTGCTGAAGCTTTCTTT. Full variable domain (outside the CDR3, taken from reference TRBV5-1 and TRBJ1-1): KAGVTQTPRYLIKTRGQQVTLSCSPISGHRSVSWYQQTPGQGLQFLFEYFSETQRNKGNFPGRFSGRQFSNSRSEMNVSTLELGDSALYLCASSLSGGRGAEAFFGQGTRLTVV.

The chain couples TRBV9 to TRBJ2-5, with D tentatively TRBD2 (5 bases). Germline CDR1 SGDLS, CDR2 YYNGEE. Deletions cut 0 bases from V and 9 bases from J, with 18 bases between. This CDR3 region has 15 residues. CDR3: CASSVDGSTERAQYF. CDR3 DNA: TGTGCCAGCAGCGTAGATGGATCTACCGAGAGGGCCCAGTACTTC.

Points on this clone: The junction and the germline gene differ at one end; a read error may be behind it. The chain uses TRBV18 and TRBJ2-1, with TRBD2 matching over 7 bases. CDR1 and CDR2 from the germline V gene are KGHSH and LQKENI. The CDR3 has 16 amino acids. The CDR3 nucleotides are TGTGCCAGCCCACCACGCGGGCGGGAGATAGCCAATGAGCAGTTCTTC. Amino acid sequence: CASPPRGREIANEQFF.

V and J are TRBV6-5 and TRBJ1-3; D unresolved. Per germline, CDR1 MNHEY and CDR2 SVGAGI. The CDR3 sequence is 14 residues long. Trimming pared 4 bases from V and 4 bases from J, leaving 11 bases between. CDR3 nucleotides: TGTGCCAGCAGTTTAACAGATCAAGGAAACACCATATATTTT. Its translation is CASSLTDQGNTIYF.

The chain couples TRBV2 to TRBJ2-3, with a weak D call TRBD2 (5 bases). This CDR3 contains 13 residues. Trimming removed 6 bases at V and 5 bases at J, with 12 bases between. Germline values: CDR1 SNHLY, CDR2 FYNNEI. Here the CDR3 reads CASSPRRGDTQYF. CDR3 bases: TGTGCCAGCAGCCCCCGCCGGGGAGATACGCAGTATTTT.

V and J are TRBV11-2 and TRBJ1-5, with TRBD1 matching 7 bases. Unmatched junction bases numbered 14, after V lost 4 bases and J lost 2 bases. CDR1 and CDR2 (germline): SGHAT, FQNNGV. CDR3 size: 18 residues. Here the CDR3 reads CASSSGSLTGRGNQPQHF. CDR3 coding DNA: TGTGCCAGCAGCTCAGGAAGCCTGACAGGGAGAGGCAATCAGCCCCAGCATTTT.

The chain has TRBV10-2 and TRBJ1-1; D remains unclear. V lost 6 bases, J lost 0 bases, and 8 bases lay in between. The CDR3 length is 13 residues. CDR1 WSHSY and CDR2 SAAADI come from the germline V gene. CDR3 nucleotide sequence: TGCGCCAGCAGACGCGAACTGAACACTGAAGCTTTCTTT. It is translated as CASRRELNTEAFF.

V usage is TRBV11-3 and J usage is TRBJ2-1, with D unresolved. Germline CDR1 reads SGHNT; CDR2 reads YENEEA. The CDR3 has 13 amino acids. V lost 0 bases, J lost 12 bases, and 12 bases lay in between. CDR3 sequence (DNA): TGTGCCAGCAGCTTAGATGGCACCCTCGGGCAGTTCTTC. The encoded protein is CASSLDGTLGQFF.

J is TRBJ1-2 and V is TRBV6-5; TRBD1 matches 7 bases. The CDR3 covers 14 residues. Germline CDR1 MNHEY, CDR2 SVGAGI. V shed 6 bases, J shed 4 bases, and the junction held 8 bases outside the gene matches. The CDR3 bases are TGTGCCAGCAGGGTTTTGACAGGGACCTATGGCTACACCTTC. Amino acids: CASRVLTGTYGYTF.

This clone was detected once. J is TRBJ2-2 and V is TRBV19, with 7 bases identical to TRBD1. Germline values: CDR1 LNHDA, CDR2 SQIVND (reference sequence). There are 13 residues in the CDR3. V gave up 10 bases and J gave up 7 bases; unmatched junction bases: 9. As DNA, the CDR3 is TGTGCCACGAGGGGGCCCTCGGTCGGGGAGCTGTTTTTT. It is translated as CATRGPSVGELFF.

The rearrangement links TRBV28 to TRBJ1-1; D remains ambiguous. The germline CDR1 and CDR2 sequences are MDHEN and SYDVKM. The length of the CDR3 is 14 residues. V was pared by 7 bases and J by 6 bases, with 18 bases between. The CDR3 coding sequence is TGTGCCAGCATATCCGGCCTAGGGCCCGCTGAAGCTTTCTTT. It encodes CASISGLGPAEAFF.

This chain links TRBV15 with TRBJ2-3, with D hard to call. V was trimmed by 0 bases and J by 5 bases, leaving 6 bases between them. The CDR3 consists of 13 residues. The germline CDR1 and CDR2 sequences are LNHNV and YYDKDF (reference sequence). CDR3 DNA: TGTGCCACCAGCAGAGATTTTGGAGATACGCAGTATTTT. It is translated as CATSRDFGDTQYF.

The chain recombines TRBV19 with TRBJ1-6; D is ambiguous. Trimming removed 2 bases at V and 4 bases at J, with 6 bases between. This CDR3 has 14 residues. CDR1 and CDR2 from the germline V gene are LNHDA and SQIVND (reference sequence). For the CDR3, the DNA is TGTGCCAGTAGTATACAGGCGTATAATTCACCCCTCCACTTT. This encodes CASSIQAYNSPLHF.

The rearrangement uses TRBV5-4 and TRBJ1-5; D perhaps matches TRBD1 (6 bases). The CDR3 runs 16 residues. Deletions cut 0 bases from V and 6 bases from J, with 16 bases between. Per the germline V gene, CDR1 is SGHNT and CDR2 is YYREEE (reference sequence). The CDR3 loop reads CASSLAPQGYCQPQHF. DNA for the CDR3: TGTGCCAGCAGCTTGGCGCCACAGGGCTATTGTCAGCCCCAGCATTTT.